A single sample gave rise to the 7 T cell receptor beta chains below, sequenced in a study of cytomegalovirus exposure and HLA in healthy donors. Here immunoSEQ multiplex PCR was the method, and the copy in TCRdb shows in-frame clones only, minus some. There are about 260,000 clones in the sample; 90% occur only once, and approximately 3.1% lies in the top ten. The sequencing sample was made of PBMCs. The receptors originated from a woman between 25 and 40 years old in good health and CMV-seronegative.

J is TRBJ2-7 and V is TRBV7-2; D remains unclear. Germline V lookup: CDR1 SGHTA, CDR2 FQGNSA. The CDR3 is 14 residues long. V lost 3 bases and J 0 bases, leaving 9 bases between the germline ends. CDR3 residues: CASSFLDSSYEQYF. The CDR3 DNA reads TGTGCCAGCAGCTTCTTGGATTCCTCCTACGAGCAGTACTTC.

This clone was observed once. V usage is TRBV5-4 and J usage is TRBJ1-1; TRBD1 is a possible D gene (6 bases). The CDR3 sequence is 15 residues long. The germline gives CDR1 SGHNT, CDR2 YYREEE (reference sequence). The V end lost 4 bases, the J end lost 1 base, and 14 bases lay between the germline ends. CDR3 nucleotides: TGTGCCAGCAGCCCGGACGGGGGGGCGAACACTGAAGCTTTCTTT. It translates to CASSPDGGANTEAFF.

V gene TRBV28 combines with J gene TRBJ2-1, with 9 bases lining up with TRBD2. V shed 2 bases, J shed 4 bases, and the junction held 9 bases outside the gene matches. Germline CDR1 MDHEN, CDR2 SYDVKM. The CDR3 runs 17 residues. CDR3 sequence reads: CASSLGRLSGRYNEQFF. DNA of the CDR3: TGTGCCAGCAGTTTAGGCAGACTTAGCGGGAGATACAATGAGCAGTTCTTC.

The gene calls are TRBV5-1 and TRBJ2-1; D remains unclear. V dropped 4 bases and J dropped 9 bases, with 14 bases sitting between them. Germline CDR1 and CDR2: SGHRS and YFSETQ. This CDR3 contains 13 residues. In nucleotides, the CDR3 is TGCGCCAGCAGCCCGGAATTTGTAGGTGAGCAGTTCTTC. It codes for CASSPEFVGEQFF.

The chain combines TRBV2 with TRBJ2-3; TRBD2 matches 10 bases. Germline V gene sequence: CDR1 SNHLY, CDR2 FYNNEI. The CDR3 has 16 residues. V dropped 7 bases and J dropped 0; count of bases not matched to a gene: 7. This CDR3 reads CASTVGTSESTDTQYF. The CDR3 DNA reads TGTGCCAGCACCGTCGGGACTAGCGAAAGCACAGATACGCAGTATTTT.

V gene TRBV7-6 combines with J gene TRBJ2-7, with 11 nucleotides matching TRBD2. The CDR3 consists of 14 residues. The J segment lost 7 bases and the V segment lost 5 bases, leaving 7 bases of the junction unmatched. Per the germline V gene, CDR1 is SGHVS and CDR2 is FNYEAQ. In nucleotides, the CDR3 is TGTGCCAGCAGCATACTAGCGGGAGATGGTGAGCAGTACTTC. As protein: CASSILAGDGEQYF. The complete variable domain, with remaining parts taken from reference TRBV7-6 and TRBJ2-7, reads GAGVSQSPRYKVTKRGQDVALRCDPISGHVSLYWYRQALGQGPEFLTYFNYEAQQDKSGLPNDRFSAERPEGSISTLTIQRTEQRDSAMYRCASSILAGDGEQYFGPGTRLTVT.

The chain carries TRBV4-2 and TRBJ2-7; D gene unclear. The germline V gene has CDR1 LGHNA and CDR2 YNFKEQ. V was clipped by 0 bases and J by 3 bases, with 9 bases between them. CDR3 length: 14 amino acids. The CDR3 DNA follows: TGTGCCAGCAGCCAAGATGTACAGAACTACGAGCAGTACTTC. Its protein is CASSQDVQNYEQYF.